This T cell receptor (beta chain) was sequenced during a study of T cell responses to AZD1222 COVID-19 vaccine. Germline V gives CDR1 SGHDT, CDR2 YYEEEE. The CDR3 spans 16 residues. Trimming left V 4 bases short and J 3 bases short, with 20 bases between. Study-level points and caveats: Close to half of all spike-specific TCRs reportedly target regions of the variants that are unmutated. Two AZD1222 administrations were followed by greater Spike-specific TCR breadth and depth.

In the case of this clone: Its antigen is still unknown.

Generated by immunoSEQ multiplex PCR, the TCRdb table keeps only in-frame clones and is missing some. The data show tens of thousands of clones, roughly 90% seen once. The source was peripheral blood, collected on day 0 of AZD1222 vaccination. This receptor was taken from an adult in good health. The V call is TRBV5-6, the J call TRBJ2-7; tentatively, D is TRBD2 (6 bases). The CDR3: CASSNRASSGSYEQYF. Written as DNA, the CDR3 is TGTGCCAGCAGCAACCGGGCCTCATCCGGGAGCTACGAGCAGTACTTC.